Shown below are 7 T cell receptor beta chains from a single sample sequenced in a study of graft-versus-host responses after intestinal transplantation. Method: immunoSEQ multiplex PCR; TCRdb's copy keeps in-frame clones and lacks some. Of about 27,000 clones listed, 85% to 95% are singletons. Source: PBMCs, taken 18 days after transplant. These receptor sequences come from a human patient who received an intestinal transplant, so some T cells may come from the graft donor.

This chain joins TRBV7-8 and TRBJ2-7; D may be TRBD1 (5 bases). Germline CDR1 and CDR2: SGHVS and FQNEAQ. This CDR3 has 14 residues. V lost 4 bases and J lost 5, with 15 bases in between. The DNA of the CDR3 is TGTGCCAGCAGCTCCCTTGCAGGGTCCGACGAGCAGTACTTC. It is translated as CASSSLAGSDEQYF.

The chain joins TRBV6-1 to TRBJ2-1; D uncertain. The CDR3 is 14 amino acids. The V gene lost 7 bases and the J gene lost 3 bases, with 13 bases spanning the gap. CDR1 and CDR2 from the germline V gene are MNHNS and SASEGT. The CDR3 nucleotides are TGTGCCAGCACCAAAGACCCTTACTACAATGAGCAGTTCTTC. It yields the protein CASTKDPYYNEQFF.

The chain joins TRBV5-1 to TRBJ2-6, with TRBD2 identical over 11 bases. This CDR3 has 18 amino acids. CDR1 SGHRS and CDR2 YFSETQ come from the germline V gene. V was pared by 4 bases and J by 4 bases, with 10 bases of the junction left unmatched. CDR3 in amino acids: CASSPSASGGSGANVLTF. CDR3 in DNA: TGCGCCAGCAGCCCGTCGGCTAGCGGGGGGTCCGGGGCCAACGTCCTGACTTTC.

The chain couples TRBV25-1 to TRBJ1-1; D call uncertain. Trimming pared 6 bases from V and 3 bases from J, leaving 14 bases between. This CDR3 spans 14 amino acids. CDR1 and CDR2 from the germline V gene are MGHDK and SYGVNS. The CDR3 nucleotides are TGTGCCAGCAGCCACGTAGGACGCTACACTGAAGCTTTCTTT. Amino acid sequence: CASSHVGRYTEAFF.

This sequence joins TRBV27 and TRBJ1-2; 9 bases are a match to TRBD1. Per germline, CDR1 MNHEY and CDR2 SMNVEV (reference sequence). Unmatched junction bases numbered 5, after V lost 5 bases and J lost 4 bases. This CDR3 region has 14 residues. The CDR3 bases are TGTGCCAGCAGTCTCAGACAGGGGGTCTATGGCTACACCTTC. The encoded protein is CASSLRQGVYGYTF.

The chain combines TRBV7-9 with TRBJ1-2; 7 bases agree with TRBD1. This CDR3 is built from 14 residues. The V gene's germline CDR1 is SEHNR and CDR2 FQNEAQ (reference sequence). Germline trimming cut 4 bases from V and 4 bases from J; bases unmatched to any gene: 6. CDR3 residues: CASSSQGDFYGYTF. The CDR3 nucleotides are TGTGCCAGCAGCTCTCAGGGGGACTTCTATGGCTACACCTTC.

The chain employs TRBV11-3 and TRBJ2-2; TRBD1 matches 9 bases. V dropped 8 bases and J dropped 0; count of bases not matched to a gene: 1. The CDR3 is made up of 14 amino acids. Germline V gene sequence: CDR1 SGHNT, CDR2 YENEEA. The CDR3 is CASGTGSNTGELFF. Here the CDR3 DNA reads TGTGCCAGCGGGACAGGGTCGAACACCGGGGAGCTGTTTTTT.